The T cell receptor (beta chain) described here comes from a study of response to subunit inactivated influenza vaccine. This clonotype appeared once. Its target is not known. Compared with germline, one end of the junction differs, possibly owing to a read error. The CDR3 has 14 amino acids. Germline CDR1 reads DFQATT; CDR2 reads SNEGSKA (reference sequence). Overall study findings and caveats: Seasonal influenza vaccination, on each occasion, was suggested by the authors to recruit few new T cells.

MiXCR, run by TCRdb on the RT-PCR reads, gives a single entry per CDR3 protein. The sample has hundreds of thousands of distinct CDR3 sequences, about a sixth seen once. The sample was PBMCs from blood, taken 11 to 12 days after vaccination. This sequence joins TRBV20-1 and TRBJ1-4; D gene ambiguous. This receptor was obtained from a man in his forties or fifties who received an inactivated influenza vaccine. CDR3 sequence reads: CSAIVGGTNDKLFF. The CDR3 nucleotides read TGCAGTGCTATCGTGGGAGGAACTAATGACAAACTGTTTTTT.